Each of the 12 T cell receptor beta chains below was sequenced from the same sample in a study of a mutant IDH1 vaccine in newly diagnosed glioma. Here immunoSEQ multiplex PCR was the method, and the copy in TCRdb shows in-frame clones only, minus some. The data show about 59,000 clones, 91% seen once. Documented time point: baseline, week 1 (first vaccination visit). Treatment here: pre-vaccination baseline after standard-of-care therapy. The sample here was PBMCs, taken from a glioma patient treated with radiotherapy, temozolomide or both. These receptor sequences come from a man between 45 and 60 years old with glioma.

The DNA for the CDR3 is TGTGCCAGCAGGTCCCTAACTGAGTACCAAGAGACCCAGTACTTC. Its translation: CASRSLTEYQETQYF. The chain recombines TRBV7-9 with TRBJ2-5; D call uncertain. This CDR3 comprises 15 residues. The V end lost 6 bases, the J end lost 0 bases, and 14 bases lay between the germline ends. Germline V gives CDR1 SEHNR, CDR2 FQNEAQ (reference sequence). The full variable domain, completed using reference TRBV7-9 and TRBJ2-5, is DTGVSQNPRHKITKRGQNVTFRCDPISEHNRLYWYRQTLGQGPEFLTYFQNEAQLEKSRLLSDRFSAERPKGSFSTLEIQRTEQGDSAMYLCASRSLTEYQETQYFGPGTRLLVL.

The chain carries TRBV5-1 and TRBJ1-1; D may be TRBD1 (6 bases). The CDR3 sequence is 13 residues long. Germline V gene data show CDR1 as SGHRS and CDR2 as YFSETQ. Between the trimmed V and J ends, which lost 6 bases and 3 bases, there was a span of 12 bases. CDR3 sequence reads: CASTTGFYTEAFF. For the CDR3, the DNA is TGCGCCAGCACAACAGGGTTCTACACTGAAGCTTTCTTT.

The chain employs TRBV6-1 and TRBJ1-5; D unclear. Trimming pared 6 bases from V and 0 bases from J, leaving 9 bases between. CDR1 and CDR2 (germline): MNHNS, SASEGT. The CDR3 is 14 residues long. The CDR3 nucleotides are TGTGCCAGCAGGCCAGAACTTAGCAATCAGCCCCAGCATTTT. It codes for CASRPELSNQPQHF.

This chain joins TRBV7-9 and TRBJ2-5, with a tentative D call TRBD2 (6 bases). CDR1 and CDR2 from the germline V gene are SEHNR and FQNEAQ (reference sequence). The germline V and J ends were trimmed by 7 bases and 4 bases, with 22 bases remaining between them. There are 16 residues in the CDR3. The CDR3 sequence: CASTGTGTAPRETQYF. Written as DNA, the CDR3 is TGTGCCAGCACCGGTACCGGGACTGCCCCCCGAGAGACCCAGTACTTC.

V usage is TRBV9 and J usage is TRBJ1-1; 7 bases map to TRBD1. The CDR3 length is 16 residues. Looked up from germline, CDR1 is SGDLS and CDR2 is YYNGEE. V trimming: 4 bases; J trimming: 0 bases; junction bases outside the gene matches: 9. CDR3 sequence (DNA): TGTGCCAGCAGCCCACAGGGACAGCTCATGAACACTGAAGCTTTCTTT. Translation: CASSPQGQLMNTEAFF.

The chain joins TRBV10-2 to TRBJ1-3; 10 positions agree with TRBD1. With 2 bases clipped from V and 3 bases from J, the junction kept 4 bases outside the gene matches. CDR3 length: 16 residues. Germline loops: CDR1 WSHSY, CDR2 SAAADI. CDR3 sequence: CASSEGDRGIGNTIYF. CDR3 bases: TGCGCCAGCAGTGAGGGGGACAGGGGAATTGGAAACACCATATATTTT.

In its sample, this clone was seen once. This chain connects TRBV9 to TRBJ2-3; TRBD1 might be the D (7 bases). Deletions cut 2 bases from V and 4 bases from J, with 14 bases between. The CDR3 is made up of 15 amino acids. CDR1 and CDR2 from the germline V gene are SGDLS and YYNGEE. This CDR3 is CASSVTGTEADTQYF. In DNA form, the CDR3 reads TGTGCCAGCAGCGTGACAGGGACTGAGGCAGATACGCAGTATTTT.

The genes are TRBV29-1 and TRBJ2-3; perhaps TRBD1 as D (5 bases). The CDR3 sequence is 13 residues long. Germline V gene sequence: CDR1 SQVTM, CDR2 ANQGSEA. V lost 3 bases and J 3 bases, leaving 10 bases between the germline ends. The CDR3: CSVEARATDTQYF. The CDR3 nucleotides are TGCAGCGTTGAGGCCAGGGCTACAGATACGCAGTATTTT.

DNA of the CDR3: TGCGCCAGCAGCCAAAGTCGGCCGGGGGCGAGTAGTGGCTACACCTTC. It is translated as CASSQSRPGASSGYTF. V gene TRBV4-1 combines with J gene TRBJ1-2, with TRBD1 as a possible D gene (6 bases). The CDR3 is 16 amino acids. Germline CDR1 is MGHRA and CDR2 is YSYEKL. V was clipped by 2 bases and J by 7 bases, with 20 bases between them.

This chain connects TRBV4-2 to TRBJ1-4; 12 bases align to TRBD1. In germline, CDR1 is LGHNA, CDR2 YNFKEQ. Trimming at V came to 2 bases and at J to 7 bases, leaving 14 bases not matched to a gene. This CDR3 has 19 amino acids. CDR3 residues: CASSQPLRDRGLQGEKLFF. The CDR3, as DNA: TGTGCCAGCAGCCAACCGCTCCGGGACAGGGGGCTTCAGGGTGAAAAACTGTTTTTT.

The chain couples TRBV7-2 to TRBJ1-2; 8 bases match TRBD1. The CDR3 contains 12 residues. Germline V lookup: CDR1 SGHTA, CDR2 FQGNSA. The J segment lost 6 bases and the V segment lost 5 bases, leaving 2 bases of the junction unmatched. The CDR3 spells CASSAQGDGYTF. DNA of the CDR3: TGTGCCAGCAGCGCACAGGGGGATGGCTACACCTTC.

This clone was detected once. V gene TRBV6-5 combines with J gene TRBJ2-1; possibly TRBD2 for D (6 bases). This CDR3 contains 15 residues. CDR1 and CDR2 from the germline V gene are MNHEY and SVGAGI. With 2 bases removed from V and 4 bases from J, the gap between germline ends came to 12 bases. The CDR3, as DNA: TGTGCCAGCAGTTACGGAGTGGGGGGTTACAATGAGCAGTTCTTC. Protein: CASSYGVGGYNEQFF.